This T cell receptor beta chain is from a study of blood T cell repertoires in COVID-19. Whole-study context: Some COVID-19 samples were acute and others convalescent; all came from the United States, Italy and Spain.

V was clipped by 2 bases and J by 7 bases; unmatched bases: 12. Germline lookup yields CDR1 GTSNPN and CDR2 SVGIG (reference sequence). The CDR3 is 16 residues long. Using immunoSEQ multiplex PCR, the repertoire was profiled, and TCRdb retains in-frame clones only, with some absent. The sample contains around 52,000 clones, 82% of which appear only once. The sequence was collected from a woman aged 60-75 years with acute or convalescent COVID-19. The V gene is TRBV30, the J gene TRBJ2-2; the match to TRBD2 covers 8 bases. The sequenced material came from peripheral blood. The CDR3 region is CAWSRIAGWYGGELFF. The CDR3 coding sequence is TGTGCCTGGAGTAGGATAGCGGGGTGGTATGGCGGGGAGCTGTTTTTT.